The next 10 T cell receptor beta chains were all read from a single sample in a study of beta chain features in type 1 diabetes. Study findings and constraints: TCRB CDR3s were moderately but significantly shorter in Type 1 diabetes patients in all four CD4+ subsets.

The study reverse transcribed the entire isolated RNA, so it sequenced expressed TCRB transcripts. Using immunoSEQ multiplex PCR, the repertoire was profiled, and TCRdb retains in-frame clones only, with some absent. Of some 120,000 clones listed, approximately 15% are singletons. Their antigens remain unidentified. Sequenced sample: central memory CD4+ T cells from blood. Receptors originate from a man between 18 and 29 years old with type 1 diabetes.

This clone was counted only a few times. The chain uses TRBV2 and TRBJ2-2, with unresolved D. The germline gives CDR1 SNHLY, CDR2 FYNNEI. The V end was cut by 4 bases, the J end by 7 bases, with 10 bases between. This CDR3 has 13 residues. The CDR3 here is CASSGDGIGELFF. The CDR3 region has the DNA TGTGCCAGCAGTGGTGATGGTATCGGGGAGCTGTTTTTT. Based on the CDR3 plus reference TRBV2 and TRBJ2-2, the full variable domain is EPEVTQTPSHQVTQMGQEVILRCVPISNHLYFYWYRQILGQKVEFLVSFYNNEISEKSEIFDDQFSVERPDGSNFTLKIRSTKLEDSAMYFCASSGDGIGELFFGEGSRLTVL.

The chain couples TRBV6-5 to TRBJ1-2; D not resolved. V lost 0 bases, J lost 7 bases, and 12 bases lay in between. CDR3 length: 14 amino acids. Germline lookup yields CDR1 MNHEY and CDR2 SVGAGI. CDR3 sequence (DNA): TGTGCCAGCAGTTACTCGGTGGGATTCGGTGGCTACACCTTC. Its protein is CASSYSVGFGGYTF.

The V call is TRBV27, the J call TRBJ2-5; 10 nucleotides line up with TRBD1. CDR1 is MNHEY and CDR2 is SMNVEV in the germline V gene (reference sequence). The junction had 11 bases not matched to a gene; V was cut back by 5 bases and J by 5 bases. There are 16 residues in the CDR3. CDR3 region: CASSPSRTGGGETQYF. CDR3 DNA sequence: TGTGCCAGCAGTCCGTCGAGGACAGGGGGAGGCGAGACCCAGTACTTC.

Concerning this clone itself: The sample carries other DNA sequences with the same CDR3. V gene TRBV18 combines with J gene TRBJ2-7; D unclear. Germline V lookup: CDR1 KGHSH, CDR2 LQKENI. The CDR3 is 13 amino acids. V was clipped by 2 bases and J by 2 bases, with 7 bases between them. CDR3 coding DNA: TGTGCCAGCTCACCAGGGGAAGCCTACGAGCAGTACTTC. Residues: CASSPGEAYEQYF.

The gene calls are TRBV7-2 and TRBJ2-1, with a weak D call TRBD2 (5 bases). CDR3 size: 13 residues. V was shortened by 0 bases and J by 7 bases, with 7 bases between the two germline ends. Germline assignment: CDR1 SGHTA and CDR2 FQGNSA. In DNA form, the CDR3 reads TGTGCCAGCAGCTTAGCGAGGGCGAATGAGCAGTTCTTC. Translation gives CASSLARANEQFF. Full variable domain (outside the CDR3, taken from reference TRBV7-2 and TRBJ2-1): GAGVSQSPSNKVTEKGKDVELRCDPISGHTALYWYRQSLGQGLEFLIYFQGNSAPDKSGLPSDRFSAERTGGSVSTLTIQRTQQEDSAVYLCASSLARANEQFFGPGTRLTVL.

The DNA of the CDR3 is TGTGCCAGCACCTCGACCCTGGGACGGGGAGGCGAGCAGTACTTC. This codes for CASTSTLGRGGEQYF. V is TRBV27 and J is TRBJ2-7, with a tentative D call TRBD2 (6 bases). CDR1 and CDR2 from the germline V gene are MNHEY and SMNVEV (reference sequence). Trimming took 7 bases from V and 6 from J, leaving 22 bases between them. The CDR3 is 15 residues long.

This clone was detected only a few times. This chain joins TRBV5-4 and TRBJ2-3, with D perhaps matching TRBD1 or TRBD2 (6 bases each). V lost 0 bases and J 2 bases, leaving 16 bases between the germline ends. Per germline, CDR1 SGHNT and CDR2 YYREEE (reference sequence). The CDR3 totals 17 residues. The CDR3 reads CASSLAKGGLDTDTQYF. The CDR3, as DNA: TGTGCCAGCAGCTTGGCCAAGGGGGGCCTTGACACAGATACGCAGTATTTT.

CDR3 in amino acids: CASSRDGANYGYTF. The DNA of the CDR3 is TGTGCCAGCAGTCGGGACGGAGCTAACTATGGCTACACCTTC. The V call is TRBV6-5, the J call TRBJ1-2, with a weak D call TRBD1 (5 bases). The CDR3 sequence is 14 residues long. Trimming cost V 5 bases and J 0 bases, with 10 bases left between them. Germline assignment: CDR1 MNHEY and CDR2 SVGAGI.

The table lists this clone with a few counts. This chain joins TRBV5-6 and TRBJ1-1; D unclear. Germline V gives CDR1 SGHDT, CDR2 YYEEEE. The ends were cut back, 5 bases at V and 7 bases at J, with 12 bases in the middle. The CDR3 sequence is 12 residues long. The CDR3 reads CASSWLQLEAFF. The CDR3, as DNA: TGTGCCAGCAGTTGGTTGCAGCTTGAAGCTTTCTTT.

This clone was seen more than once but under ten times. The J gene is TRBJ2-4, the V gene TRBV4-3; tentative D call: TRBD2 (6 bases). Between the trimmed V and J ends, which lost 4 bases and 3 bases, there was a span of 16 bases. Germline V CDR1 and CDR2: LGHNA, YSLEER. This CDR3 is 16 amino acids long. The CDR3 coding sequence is TGCGCCAGCAGCCCGGGGGAGCGAGAGGGCAAAAACATTCAGTACTTC. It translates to CASSPGEREGKNIQYF.